The 23 T cell receptor beta chains in this list originate from one sample, sequenced in a study of blood T cell repertoires in COVID-19. TCRdb's table, derived via immunoSEQ multiplex PCR, lists solely in-frame clones and lacks some. The profile shows 410,000 or so clones, around 91% of them singletons. Specimen: peripheral blood. The origin of the receptors is a woman between 40 and 50 years old with COVID-19, enrolled during active disease.

The genes are TRBV14 and TRBJ1-3; D unclear. The CDR3 is 13 residues long. Germline V gene data show CDR1 as SGHDN and CDR2 as FVKESK. The ends were cut back, 8 bases at V and 4 bases at J, with 12 bases in the middle. Written as DNA, the CDR3 is TGTGCCAGCGGAGGGTATACAGGAAACACCATATATTTT. Encoded protein: CASGGYTGNTIYF.

This clone appeared once. The rearrangement uses TRBV28 and TRBJ1-5; 8 positions match TRBD1. The trim removed 6 bases at V and 7 bases at J, leaving 11 bases unmatched. This CDR3 contains 15 residues. Germline V lookup: CDR1 MDHEN, CDR2 SYDVKM. Here the CDR3 reads CASSPIDRGYQPQHF. The DNA for the CDR3 is TGTGCCAGCAGCCCCATAGACAGGGGTTACCAGCCCCAGCATTTT. Based on the CDR3 plus reference TRBV28 and TRBJ1-5, the full variable domain is DVKVTQSSRYLVKRTGEKVFLECVQDMDHENMFWYRQDPGLGLRLIYFSYDVKMKEKGDIPEGYSVSREKKERFSLILESASTNQTSMYLCASSPIDRGYQPQHFGDGTRLSIL.

This chain links TRBV15 with TRBJ2-1; the D gene is possibly TRBD2 (6 bases). The V end was cut by 0 bases, the J end by 5 bases, with 14 bases between. The V gene's germline CDR1 is LNHNV and CDR2 YYDKDF (reference sequence). The CDR3 has 16 amino acids. CDR3 sequence reads: CATSRDAGRRDNEQFF. CDR3 nucleotides: TGTGCCACCAGCAGAGATGCTGGTAGGAGGGACAATGAGCAGTTCTTC.

This sequence joins TRBV7-2 and TRBJ1-4; D perhaps matches TRBD1 (5 bases). The CDR3 length is 13 residues. V was shortened by 2 bases and J by 8 bases, with 9 bases between the two germline ends. CDR1 is SGHTA, CDR2 FQGNSA, per germline. The CDR3 here is CASSLSGVEKLFF. The DNA for the CDR3 is TGTGCCAGCAGCTTATCGGGGGTCGAAAAACTGTTTTTT.

The gene calls are TRBV6-6 and TRBJ2-1, with D perhaps matching TRBD2 (6 bases). Trimming left V 10 bases short and J 5 bases short, with 15 bases between. CDR3 length: 13 residues. The germline gives CDR1 MNHNY, CDR2 SVGAGI (reference sequence). The CDR3 is CATRGDFDNEQFF. CDR3 nucleotides: TGTGCCACCCGAGGGGACTTCGACAATGAGCAGTTCTTC.

This clone was seen only a few times. The rearrangement joins TRBV28 to TRBJ2-7; the match to TRBD2 covers 9 bases. The germline gives CDR1 MDHEN, CDR2 SYDVKM. The V gene end was trimmed by 3 bases and the J gene end by 4 bases; junction bases not matched to a gene: 7. The CDR3 runs 15 residues. The CDR3 region has the DNA TGTGCCAGCAGTTTTACTAGCGGGTCGTCTTACGAGCAGTACTTC. Its translation is CASSFTSGSSYEQYF. Full variable domain (missing parts from reference TRBV28 and TRBJ2-7): DVKVTQSSRYLVKRTGEKVFLECVQDMDHENMFWYRQDPGLGLRLIYFSYDVKMKEKGDIPEGYSVSREKKERFSLILESASTNQTSMYLCASSFTSGSSYEQYFGPGTRLTVT.

The chain recombines TRBV6-2 or TRBV6-3 with TRBJ2-7; D possibly corresponds to TRBD2 (5 bases). The length of the CDR3 is 15 residues. CDR1 MNHEY and CDR2 SVGEGT come from the germline V gene. Trimming left V 6 bases short and J 0 bases short, with 15 bases between. DNA for the CDR3: TGTGCCAGCAGCGGCGAGCGGAGCTTCTCCTACGAGCAGTACTTC. Amino acid sequence: CASSGERSFSYEQYF.

The chain links TRBV4-2 to TRBJ1-1; D uncertain. The CDR3 extends over 14 amino acids. Between the trimmed V and J ends, which lost 5 bases and 5 bases, there was a span of 15 bases. Germline CDR1 reads LGHNA; CDR2 reads YNFKEQ. Here the CDR3 reads CASSSTWGDTEAFF. The CDR3 nucleotides read TGTGCCAGCAGCTCAACATGGGGAGATACTGAAGCTTTCTTT.

This CDR3 reads CASSQVSGEKLFF. The CDR3 nucleotides are TGCGCCAGCAGCCAAGTAAGCGGTGAAAAACTGTTTTTT. The chain couples TRBV4-1 to TRBJ1-4; no clear D. Trimming removed 1 base at V and 7 bases at J, with 7 bases between. From germline, CDR1 is MGHRA and CDR2 YSYEKL. The CDR3 loop spans 13 amino acids.

This chain joins TRBV5-1 and TRBJ1-4, with unresolved D. Germline CDR1 reads SGHRS; CDR2 reads YFSETQ. V was pared by 4 bases and J by 7 bases, with 17 bases between. CDR3 length: 15 amino acids. CDR3: CASSEWTGVGEKLFF. The CDR3 coding sequence is TGCGCCAGCAGCGAGTGGACCGGGGTGGGTGAAAAACTGTTTTTT.

This clone appeared a few times. The rearrangement links TRBV6-1 to TRBJ2-6; D unresolved. V was pared by 4 bases and J by 0 bases, with 10 bases between. Germline loops: CDR1 MNHNS, CDR2 SASEGT. The CDR3 is made up of 16 amino acids. The CDR3 DNA reads TGTGCCAGCAGTGCTTACACCGCCTCTGGGGCCAACGTCCTGACTTTC. Its protein is CASSAYTASGANVLTF.

This clone turned up a few times. CDR3 in amino acids: CASSADSSGQMFF. The CDR3 DNA follows: TGTGCCAGCAGCGCCGATTCTTCAGGGCAAATGTTTTTT. The chain couples TRBV9 to TRBJ1-4, with D maybe TRBD1 (5 bases). CDR3 length: 13 residues. V lost 3 bases to trimming and J lost 15 bases, with 18 bases between them. From germline, CDR1 is SGDLS and CDR2 YYNGEE.

V is TRBV5-6 and J is TRBJ2-2; D is undetermined. The V end lost 0 bases, the J end lost 4 bases, and 7 bases lay between the germline ends. The CDR3 consists of 14 residues. From germline, CDR1 is SGHDT and CDR2 YYEEEE. CDR3 nucleotides: TGTGCCAGCAGCTTGGCCCTAATCACCGGGGAGCTGTTTTTT. It translates to CASSLALITGELFF.

V is TRBV6-5 and J is TRBJ2-3; tentatively, D is TRBD1 (5 bases). The CDR3 is made up of 14 amino acids. The germline CDR1 and CDR2 sequences are MNHEY and SVGAGI. V lost 0 bases, J lost 5 bases, and 9 bases lay in between. CDR3 sequence reads: CASSYSNQGDTQYF. For the CDR3, the DNA is TGTGCCAGCAGTTACTCCAATCAGGGAGATACGCAGTATTTT.

This chain links TRBV11-2 with TRBJ1-1; no clear D. The CDR3 is 15 amino acids. Germline V CDR1 and CDR2: SGHAT, FQNNGV. Trimming pared 5 bases from V and 1 base from J, leaving 14 bases between. The CDR3 DNA is TGTGCCAGCAGCATCCGCCGAGGCCAGAACACTGAAGCTTTCTTT. It codes for CASSIRRGQNTEAFF.

This clone was counted only a few times. V gene TRBV28 combines with J gene TRBJ2-7, with TRBD2 as a possible D gene (6 bases). The V gene lost 5 bases and the J gene lost 6 bases, with 23 bases spanning the gap. The CDR3 totals 16 residues. Germline V gene sequence: CDR1 MDHEN, CDR2 SYDVKM. CDR3 protein: CASSLPSWDGTGEQYF. In DNA form, the CDR3 reads TGTGCCAGCAGTCTTCCCAGCTGGGACGGGACTGGCGAGCAGTACTTC. Complete variable domain (other parts from reference TRBV28 and TRBJ2-7): DVKVTQSSRYLVKRTGEKVFLECVQDMDHENMFWYRQDPGLGLRLIYFSYDVKMKEKGDIPEGYSVSREKKERFSLILESASTNQTSMYLCASSLPSWDGTGEQYFGPGTRLTVT.

The chain is built from TRBV7-2 and TRBJ1-4, with 8 nucleotides matching TRBD1. Germline-derived CDR1 and CDR2 are SGHTA and FQGNSA. The V segment lost 5 bases and the J segment 8 bases; nucleotides outside the gene matches: 10. The CDR3 length is 15 residues. The CDR3 sequence: CASSPDRGQSEKLFF. The CDR3 DNA follows: TGTGCCAGCAGCCCCGACAGGGGTCAGTCGGAAAAACTGTTTTTT.

The chain links TRBV7-3 to TRBJ1-2; D might be TRBD1 (6 bases). Trimming removed 2 bases at V and 6 bases at J, with 10 bases between. The CDR3 has 13 amino acids. The germline V gene encodes CDR1 SGHTA and CDR2 FQGTGA. CDR3 residues: CASSLLGGDGYTF. The DNA for the CDR3 is TGTGCCAGCAGCTTATTAGGGGGGGATGGCTACACCTTC.

About this clone: Mismatch with germline at one junction end may stem from a read error. CDR3 sequence (DNA): TGTGCTAGCAGCTTAGGGGGCTGGGTAGGTGAGAATGAGCAGTTCTTC. Protein product: CASSLGGWVGENEQFF. The chain has TRBV7-7 and TRBJ2-1; 7 positions agree with TRBD1. Per the germline V gene, CDR1 is SSHAT and CDR2 is FNYEAQ (reference sequence). The CDR3 is made up of 16 amino acids.

The chain uses TRBV18 and TRBJ2-7; 10 bases agree with TRBD1. Losses at the gene ends were 0 bases for V and 6 bases for J; bases not matched to a gene: 5. Per germline, CDR1 KGHSH and CDR2 LQKENI. The CDR3 runs to 15 residues. This chain's CDR3 is CASSPPSGTGVEQYF. CDR3 DNA sequence: TGTGCCAGCTCACCACCGAGCGGGACAGGGGTCGAGCAGTACTTC.

This clone appeared a single time. The chain has TRBV5-1 and TRBJ2-5; 12 bases agree with TRBD2. V lost 1 base and J lost 4; bases outside the gene matches: 8. The germline CDR1 and CDR2 sequences are SGHRS and YFSETQ. The CDR3 runs to 17 residues. CDR3 sequence: CASSLSLAGGVRETQYF. The CDR3 region has the DNA TGCGCCAGCAGCTTGTCGCTAGCGGGAGGGGTGCGAGAGACCCAGTACTTC.

The chain has TRBV27 and TRBJ1-6; D perhaps matches TRBD1 (5 bases). Germline V gene lookup returns CDR1 MNHEY and CDR2 SMNVEV (reference sequence). The germline V and J ends were trimmed by 5 bases and 5 bases, with 16 bases remaining between them. The length of the CDR3 is 16 residues. The DNA of the CDR3 is TGTGCCAGCAGTCCCGGGTCAGGGCACAATAATTCACCCCTCCACTTT. This translates into CASSPGSGHNNSPLHF.

This clone was recorded once. The chain combines TRBV18 with TRBJ1-4; D call uncertain. Per the germline V gene, CDR1 is KGHSH and CDR2 is LQKENI. Trimming pared 9 bases from V and 0 bases from J, leaving 11 bases between. This CDR3 has 14 amino acids. The DNA for the CDR3 is TGTGCCAGTTCCGAGGGTACAACTAATGAAAAACTGTTTTTT. Translation: CASSEGTTNEKLFF.